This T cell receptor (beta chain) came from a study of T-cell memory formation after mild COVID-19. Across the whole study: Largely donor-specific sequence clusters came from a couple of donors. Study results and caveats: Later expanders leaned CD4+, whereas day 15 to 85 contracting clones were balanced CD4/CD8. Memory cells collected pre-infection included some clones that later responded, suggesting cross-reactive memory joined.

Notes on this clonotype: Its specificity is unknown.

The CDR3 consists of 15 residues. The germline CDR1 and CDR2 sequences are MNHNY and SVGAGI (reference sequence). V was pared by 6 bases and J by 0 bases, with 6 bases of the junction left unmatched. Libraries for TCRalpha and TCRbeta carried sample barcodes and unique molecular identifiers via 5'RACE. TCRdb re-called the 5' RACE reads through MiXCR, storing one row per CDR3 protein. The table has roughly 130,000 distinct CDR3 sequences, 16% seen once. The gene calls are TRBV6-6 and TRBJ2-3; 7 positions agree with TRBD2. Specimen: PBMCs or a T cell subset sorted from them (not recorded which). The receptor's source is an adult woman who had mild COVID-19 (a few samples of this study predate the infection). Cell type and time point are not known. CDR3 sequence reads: CASSRDYRSTDTQYF. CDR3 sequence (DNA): TGTGCCAGCAGCCGGGACTACCGAAGCACAGATACGCAGTATTTT.